By proportion, the clone carrying this T cell receptor beta chain is medium-sized. In TCRdb, the PCR reads were re-called with MiXCR into one record per CDR3 protein. The data show 3,700 or so distinct CDR3 sequences, with 61% seen just once and around 15% held by the top ten. This record comes from a study of CD4 and CD8 cells across lung adenocarcinoma regions. Samples came from patients with localized non-small cell lung adenocarcinoma. The germline CDR1 and CDR2 sequences are MNHNS and SASEGT. The CDR3 sequence is 14 residues long. The sequencing input was CD4+ T cells from the center of a lung tumor. The chain carries TRBV6-1 and TRBJ2-1, with TRBD2 identical over 12 bases. The J call may not be correct, given that the DNA end is closer to TRBJ2-5. This TCR came from a male donor with lung adenocarcinoma. The CD4 and CD8 labels of this study may be unreliable. In nucleotides, the CDR3 is TGTGCCAGCAGTGTGACTAGCGGGAGTGCAGCCCAGTACTTC. It codes for CASSVTSGSAAQYF.